These 20 T cell receptor beta chains originate from one sample sequenced in a study of CD8 T cells in ankylosing spondylitis. TCRdb independently ran MiXCR on the 5' RACE reads; one entry per CDR3 protein. The sample shows about 240,000 distinct CDR3 sequences, roughly 8.6% of them seen only once. Sequenced material: blood, either unsorted or a sorted T cell fraction (not recorded which). The receptors stem from a male donor with ankylosing spondylitis or in good health (not recorded which).

In its sample, this clonotype was seen many times. The V call is TRBV7-9, the J call TRBJ2-7, with unresolved D. Germline assignment: CDR1 SEHNR and CDR2 FQNEAQ (reference sequence). V was clipped by 3 bases and J by 3 bases, with 12 bases between them. This CDR3 has 14 residues. CDR3 coding DNA: TGTGCCAGCAGCTTCGGGTTAACCTTCTACGAGCAGTACTTC. This sequence encodes CASSFGLTFYEQYF.

This clonotype came up a few times. This chain uses TRBV20-1 with TRBJ2-1; D remains unclear. The CDR3 contains 13 residues. The germline V gene has CDR1 DFQATT and CDR2 SNEGSKA (reference sequence). The CDR3 loop is CRVLAVRTGEQFF. The CDR3 DNA reads TGCAGGGTATTGGCAGTCCGGACCGGTGAGCAGTTCTTC.

The J gene is TRBJ2-1, the V gene TRBV12-3 or TRBV12-4; D perhaps matches TRBD1 (5 bases). V was pared by 2 bases and J by 14 bases, with 10 bases between. The CDR3 covers 11 residues. CDR3 nucleotides: TGTGCCAGCAGTTTACAGGGTTCGGAGTTCTTC. Translation: CASSLQGSEFF.

This clonotype was picked up many times. The chain combines TRBV7-2 with TRBJ1-6; no clear D. Trimming cost V 3 bases and J 7 bases, with 13 bases left between them. Germline CDR1 SGHTA, CDR2 FQGNSA. There are 15 residues in the CDR3. The chain's CDR3 is CASSFGPLSNSPLHF. The CDR3 nucleotides are TGTGCCAGCAGCTTCGGGCCCCTTAGCAATTCACCCCTCCACTTT.

This chain uses TRBV19 with TRBJ2-5; D might be TRBD1 (5 bases). CDR3 length: 14 amino acids. Trimming left V 3 bases short and J 0 bases short, with 8 bases between. Germline CDR1 and CDR2: LNHDA and SQIVND (reference sequence). CDR3 DNA sequence: TGTGCCAGTAGTATCTCGACAGACCAAGAGACCCAGTACTTC. It yields the protein CASSISTDQETQYF.

This clonotype has a count of ten or more. V is TRBV7-2 and J is TRBJ1-1, with 7 positions matching TRBD1. From germline, CDR1 is SGHTA and CDR2 FQGNSA. The CDR3 is 14 residues long. V gave up 5 bases and J gave up 5 bases; unmatched junction bases: 8. DNA for the CDR3: TGTGCCAGCAGCCTACGGACAGGAGATACTGAAGCTTTCTTT. Translation: CASSLRTGDTEAFF.

This clonotype was seen many times. The chain has TRBV7-9 and TRBJ2-3; D is unresolved. Per the germline V gene, CDR1 is SEHNR and CDR2 is FQNEAQ (reference sequence). The CDR3 is 12 amino acids. The ends were cut back, 3 bases at V and 5 bases at J, with 6 bases in the middle. CDR3 in DNA: TGTGCCAGCAGCTTTCTCGAAGATACGCAGTATTTT. It translates to CASSFLEDTQYF.

V usage is TRBV13 and J usage is TRBJ2-2, with D unresolved. Germline assignment: CDR1 PRHDT and CDR2 FYEKMQ (reference sequence). The CDR3 contains 13 residues. The V and J ends lost 5 bases and 7 bases respectively, with 11 bases between them. CDR3 in amino acids: CASSQWTNGELFF. CDR3 sequence (DNA): TGTGCCAGCAGCCAATGGACGAACGGGGAGCTGTTTTTT.

The genes are TRBV12-3 or TRBV12-4 and TRBJ2-1; the D gene is possibly TRBD1 (5 bases). Trimming took off 8 bases at V and 9 bases at J, with 17 bases between the two ends. This CDR3 is 13 amino acids long. CDR3 in amino acids: CASRRWADSEQFF. The DNA of the CDR3 is TGTGCCAGCCGAAGGTGGGCTGACAGTGAGCAGTTCTTC.

The genes are TRBV7-3 and TRBJ2-1, with 7 bases aligning to TRBD2. V shed 5 bases and J 5 bases; nucleotides not matched to a gene: 9. Germline CDR1 SGHTA, CDR2 FQGTGA. The CDR3 runs 15 residues. For the CDR3, the DNA is TGTGCCAGCAGCCCGCCTGGGACTACTGACAATGAGCAGTTCTTC. Translating gives CASSPPGTTDNEQFF.

The sample holds many counts of this clonotype. The chain joins TRBV4-3 to TRBJ1-1; D not resolved. CDR3 size: 15 residues. The V gene's germline CDR1 is LGHNA and CDR2 YSLEER. V lost 0 bases and J lost 1, with 9 bases in between. The CDR3, as DNA: TGCGCCAGCAGCCAAGATTTTGTCGGGAACACTGAAGCTTTCTTT. Amino acid sequence: CASSQDFVGNTEAFF.

This clonotype appeared a few times. This rearrangement joins TRBV6-2 or TRBV6-3 to TRBJ2-3, with D possibly matching TRBD1 (5 bases). Per germline, CDR1 MNHEY and CDR2 SVGEGT. The CDR3 sequence is 16 residues long. With 0 bases removed from V and 10 bases from J, the gap between germline ends came to 20 bases. As DNA, the CDR3 is TGTGCCAGCAGTTACTCGCCGGACACCCTCGAGAAGGCGCAGTATTTT. Translation gives CASSYSPDTLEKAQYF.

This clonotype was detected many times. The V gene is TRBV5-1, the J gene TRBJ2-5; D uncertain. This CDR3 has 13 amino acids. V lost 4 bases to trimming and J lost 3 bases, with 10 bases between them. Germline lookup yields CDR1 SGHRS and CDR2 YFSETQ. The CDR3 loop reads CASSDAGEETQYF. The CDR3 DNA follows: TGCGCCAGCAGCGATGCCGGAGAAGAGACCCAGTACTTC.

This clonotype has more than one count but fewer than ten. The chain employs TRBV4-2 and TRBJ2-7; D possibly corresponds to TRBD1 (5 bases). The CDR3 has 15 amino acids. Germline V gene lookup returns CDR1 LGHNA and CDR2 YNFKEQ. The V and J ends lost 0 bases and 3 bases respectively, with 12 bases between them. The CDR3 sequence: CASSQELDRGYEQYF. The CDR3 DNA follows: TGTGCCAGCAGCCAAGAACTGGATAGGGGCTACGAGCAGTACTTC.

This clonotype was recorded at least ten times. The chain carries TRBV20-1 and TRBJ2-3; 10 positions match TRBD1. This CDR3 has 14 residues. J lost 3 bases, V lost 5 bases, and 5 bases had no gene match. Germline CDR1 is DFQATT and CDR2 is SNEGSKA (reference sequence). The DNA of the CDR3 is TGCAGTGCTCACCCGGGACAGGGGACAGATACGCAGTATTTT. The encoded protein is CSAHPGQGTDTQYF.

There are many counts of this clonotype. The rearrangement links TRBV12-3 or TRBV12-4 to TRBJ1-5, with D uncertain. V lost 6 bases, J lost 5 bases, and 8 bases lay in between. The CDR3 is made up of 12 amino acids. The CDR3 DNA sequence: TGTGCCAGCAGCCCGTCCGATCAGCCCCAGCATTTT. It yields the protein CASSPSDQPQHF.

This clonotype was recorded many times. The CDR3 loop reads CASSLDASDEQYF. The CDR3 DNA reads TGCGCCAGCAGCTTGGACGCTAGTGACGAGCAGTACTTC. V gene TRBV5-1 combines with J gene TRBJ2-7; the D is unclear. The CDR3 length is 13 residues. V was clipped by 0 bases and J by 5 bases, with 9 bases between them. CDR1 is SGHRS and CDR2 is YFSETQ in the germline V gene.

This clonotype was found many times. This chain connects TRBV5-1 to TRBJ2-1, with TRBD2 as a possible D gene (6 bases). V dropped 4 bases and J dropped 2 bases, with 13 bases sitting between them. This CDR3 is built from 15 residues. In germline, CDR1 is SGHRS, CDR2 YFSETQ. The CDR3 DNA reads TGCGCCAGCAGCAACGGAGGGCAGCCCTACAATGAGCAGTTCTTC. Protein product: CASSNGGQPYNEQFF. The entire variable domain, with the rest obtained from reference TRBV5-1 and TRBJ2-1, is as follows: KAGVTQTPRYLIKTRGQQVTLSCSPISGHRSVSWYQQTPGQGLQFLFEYFSETQRNKGNFPGRFSGRQFSNSRSEMNVSTLELGDSALYLCASSNGGQPYNEQFFGPGTRLTVL.

This clonotype was seen a few times. This chain joins TRBV12-3 or TRBV12-4 and TRBJ1-1; no definite D call. V lost 3 bases and J 0 bases, leaving 5 bases between the germline ends. The CDR3 runs to 13 residues. CDR3 coding DNA: TGTGCCAGCAGTTTCGAACTGAACACTGAAGCTTTCTTT. Amino acids: CASSFELNTEAFF.

This clonotype was observed many times. The rearrangement links TRBV12-3 or TRBV12-4 to TRBJ2-2; TRBD1 agrees at 9 bases. CDR3 size: 17 residues. Trimming removed 6 bases from V and 5 bases from J; junction bases left unmatched: 13. CDR3 in amino acids: CASRPVGQGIRTGELFF. The CDR3 DNA follows: TGTGCCAGCAGACCCGTGGGACAGGGAATCCGAACCGGGGAGCTGTTTTTT.